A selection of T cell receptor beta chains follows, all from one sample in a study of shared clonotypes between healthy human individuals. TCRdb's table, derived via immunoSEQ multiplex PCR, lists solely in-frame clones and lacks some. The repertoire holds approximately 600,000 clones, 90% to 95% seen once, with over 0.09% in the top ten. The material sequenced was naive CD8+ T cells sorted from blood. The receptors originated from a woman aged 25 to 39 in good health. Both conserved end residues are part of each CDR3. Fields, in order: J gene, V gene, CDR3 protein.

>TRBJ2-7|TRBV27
CASSFSTGDRFYEQYF
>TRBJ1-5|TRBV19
CASSIAGKQPQHF
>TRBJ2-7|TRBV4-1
CASSQGVGSYEQYF
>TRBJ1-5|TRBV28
CASLKMGQPQHF
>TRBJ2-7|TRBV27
CASSFTRTSGGVDEQYF
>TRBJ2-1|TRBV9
CASSVEYTGDLSYNEQFF
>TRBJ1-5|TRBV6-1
CASSERELRVQPQHF
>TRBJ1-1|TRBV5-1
CASSLGGSTEAFF
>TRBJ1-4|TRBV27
CASSFYQGTEKLFF
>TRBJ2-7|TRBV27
CASPYEQYF
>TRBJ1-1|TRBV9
CASSAGVQAFF
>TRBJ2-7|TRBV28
CASSGGVQGAFYEQYF
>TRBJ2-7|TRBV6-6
CASSYLGDEQYF
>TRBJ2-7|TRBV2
CASSEGSPPDEQYF
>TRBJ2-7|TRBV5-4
CASSGQESYEQYF
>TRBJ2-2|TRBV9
CASSGNRNTGELFF
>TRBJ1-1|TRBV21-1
CASRQVGTEAFF
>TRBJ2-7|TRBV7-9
CASSLDGLYEQYF
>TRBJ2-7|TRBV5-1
CASSLEPGNIYEQYF
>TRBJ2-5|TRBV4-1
CASSRVRQQETQYF
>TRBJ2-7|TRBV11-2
CASSLSNGGYEQYF
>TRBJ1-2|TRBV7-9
CASTLDRELEGYTF
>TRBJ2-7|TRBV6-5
CASGWGESSYEQYF
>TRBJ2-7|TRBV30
CAWSLGLSSYEQYF
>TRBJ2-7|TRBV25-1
CASSGTSGGSYEQYF
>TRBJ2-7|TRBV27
CASSWGDPYEQYF
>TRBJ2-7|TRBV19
CASSPSRGRYEQYF
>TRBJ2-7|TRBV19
CASFDGDEQYF
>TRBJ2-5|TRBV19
CASSIIVAARETQYF
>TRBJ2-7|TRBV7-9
CASSPGTPPEQYF
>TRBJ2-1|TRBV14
CASSQDWFRTTSYNEQFF
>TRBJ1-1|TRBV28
CASSLTRGTTEAFF
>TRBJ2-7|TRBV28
CASSFGQSSYEQYF
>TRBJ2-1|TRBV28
CASSLTGTSYEQFF
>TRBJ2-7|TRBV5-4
CASSPTSGNPYEQYF
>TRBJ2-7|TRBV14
CASSFGGEGYEQYF
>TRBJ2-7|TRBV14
CASSQVRGSSYEQYF
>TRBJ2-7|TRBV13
CASSHGGSSYEQYF
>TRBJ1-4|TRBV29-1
CSVAPGSSTNEKLFF
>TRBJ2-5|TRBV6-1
CASSEGARVRETQYF
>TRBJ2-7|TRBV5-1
CASSEGLADSYEQYF
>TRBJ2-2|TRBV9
CASTPSGDTGELFF
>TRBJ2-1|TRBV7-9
CASSTTSGTYNEQFF
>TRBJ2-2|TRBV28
CASSHAGLADNTGELFF